This TCR beta chain was captured in a study of post-analysis software for immune sequencing data. Whole-study context: The disease courses covered relapsing-remitting, secondary progressive and progressive-relapsing multiple sclerosis.

Regarding the study as a whole: TRBV5-6, TRBV5-1 and TRBV20-1 belonged to a set of about five TRBV segments that were more frequent in patients than controls. Compared with controls, patients showed significantly lower normalized Chao1 diversity.

TCR beta libraries were prepared from cDNA with unique molecular identifiers. A population of about 0.85 to 11 million T cells gave rise to roughly 0.5 million cDNA molecules. TCRdb reprocessed the PCR reads via MiXCR and lists one record per CDR3 protein. The data show a few hundred thousand distinct CDR3 sequences, 30% to 45% seen once. V shed 4 bases and J shed 5 bases, with 13 bases lying between them. This CDR3 has 14 amino acids. Turning to this clonotype: Its target is not known.

Sequenced material: blood. This receptor was identified in a girl between 5 and 17 years old with multiple sclerosis. The chain recombines TRBV12-3 or TRBV12-4 with TRBJ2-3; a possible D gene is TRBD1 (6 bases). The CDR3 DNA is TGTGCCAGCAGTTCGTACAGGGTTCGAGATACGCAGTATTTT. Its protein is CASSSYRVRDTQYF.